What follows are 6 T cell receptor beta chains derived from one specimen sequenced in a study of blood T cells in healthy people across ages. PCR was performed a second time for about 6 to 12 cycles using a sample-barcoded 5' primer and a J-beta primer mix. TCRdb ran MiXCR on the 5' RACE reads and lists one entry per CDR3 protein. The table includes some 1.4 million distinct CDR3 sequences, 42% detected once. Sample: blood. These receptor sequences come from a woman between 18 and 29 years old in good health.

This clonotype occurred a few times. The V and J genes are TRBV28 and TRBJ2-1; unclear D gene. Trimming pared 6 bases from V and 7 bases from J, leaving 16 bases between. The CDR3 has 14 residues. Germline V CDR1 and CDR2: MDHEN, SYDVKM. In DNA form, the CDR3 reads TGTGCCAGCAGGACGGACGGGTCCTTAAATGAGCAGTTCTTC. It yields the protein CASRTDGSLNEQFF.

The chain couples TRBV20-1 to TRBJ2-1; TRBD2 aligns across 7 bases. Germline V gives CDR1 DFQATT, CDR2 SNEGSKA (reference sequence). The V and J ends lost 0 bases and 8 bases, in that order; junction bases with no gene match: 10. The CDR3 extends over 15 amino acids. This CDR3 reads CSARETAGVRDEQFF. As DNA, the CDR3 is TGCAGTGCTAGAGAAACCGCGGGAGTTAGGGATGAGCAGTTCTTC.

The chain carries TRBV6-6 and TRBJ2-7; 10 bases align to TRBD2. The V gene end was trimmed by 5 bases and the J gene end by 7 bases; junction bases not matched to a gene: 11. The germline V gene has CDR1 MNHNY and CDR2 SVGAGI (reference sequence). The CDR3 runs 15 residues. CDR3 in amino acids: CASSGGLAVYNEQYF. Here the CDR3 DNA reads TGTGCCAGCAGTGGAGGACTAGCGGTATACAATGAGCAGTACTTC.

In this sample, this clonotype turned up many times. V usage is TRBV4-2 and J usage is TRBJ2-7; TRBD1 agrees at 12 bases. The CDR3 covers 15 residues. Germline trimming cut 0 bases from V and 7 bases from J; bases unmatched to any gene: 4. Germline-derived CDR1 and CDR2 are LGHNA and YNFKEQ. CDR3 residues: CASSQEGTGGGEQYF. The CDR3, as DNA: TGTGCCAGCAGCCAAGAAGGGACAGGGGGCGGTGAGCAGTACTTC.

The table lists this clonotype with a few counts. The chain is built from TRBV6-4 and TRBJ1-5; no clear D. Germline lookup yields CDR1 MRHNA and CDR2 SNTAGT. Trimming took 5 bases from V and 4 from J, leaving 9 bases between them. This CDR3 region has 13 residues. The CDR3, as DNA: TGTGCCAGCAGTTTCAACGAAAATCAGCCCCAGCATTTT. This sequence encodes CASSFNENQPQHF.

This clonotype appeared a few times. The V gene is TRBV20-1, the J gene TRBJ1-2; 8 bases agree with TRBD1. The CDR3 has 15 amino acids. V trimming: 3 bases; J trimming: 8 bases; junction bases outside the gene matches: 14. Germline lookup yields CDR1 DFQATT and CDR2 SNEGSKA (reference sequence). The CDR3 here is CSARAPGGPLGGYTF. In DNA, the CDR3 is TGCAGTGCTAGGGCACCAGGGGGCCCTTTAGGAGGCTACACCTTC.